The 29 T cell receptor beta chains below were found in one sample sequenced in a study of cytomegalovirus exposure and HLA in healthy donors. Primers included in the PCR were 60 Vbeta and 13 Jbeta primers. Data came from immunoSEQ multiplex PCR; TCRdb stores just in-frame clones and leaves some out. The data show fewer than 150,000 clones, and the top ten clones hold roughly 3.5%. Sequenced input: PBMCs. Source of these receptors: a young man in good health and CMV-seronegative.

The chain joins TRBV28 to TRBJ1-2; D is uncertain. V was clipped by 6 bases and J by 7 bases, with 21 bases between them. Germline V gene data show CDR1 as MDHEN and CDR2 as SYDVKM. This CDR3 has 15 residues. The CDR3 DNA is TGTGCCAGCAGATCCCCAATTGGGCCTGCCGGTGGCTACACCTTC. This sequence encodes CASRSPIGPAGGYTF.

The V gene is TRBV19, the J gene TRBJ1-5; tentatively, D is TRBD1 (6 bases). The length of the CDR3 is 14 residues. With 7 bases removed from V and 0 bases from J, the gap between germline ends came to 10 bases. Germline CDR1 LNHDA, CDR2 SQIVND (reference sequence). This chain's CDR3 is CASTGQYSNQPQHF. The CDR3 coding sequence is TGTGCCAGTACCGGACAGTATAGCAATCAGCCCCAGCATTTT.

The chain recombines TRBV6-1 with TRBJ1-6; tentative D call: TRBD1 (6 bases). This CDR3 has 16 amino acids. V dropped 1 base and J dropped 4 bases, with 11 bases sitting between them. The germline V gene has CDR1 MNHNS and CDR2 SASEGT. CDR3 bases: TGTGCCAGCAGTGAAGGTTCGACAGGTTATAATTCACCCCTCCACTTT. This sequence encodes CASSEGSTGYNSPLHF.

The chain is built from TRBV19 and TRBJ1-1; D remains unclear. CDR3 length: 14 residues. Trimming took 5 bases from V and 4 from J, leaving 14 bases between them. Germline CDR1 is LNHDA and CDR2 is SQIVND (reference sequence). CDR3 protein: CASSGGRWGTEAFF. CDR3 DNA: TGTGCCAGTAGTGGAGGACGGTGGGGCACTGAAGCTTTCTTT.

This chain joins TRBV30 and TRBJ1-5; D is possibly TRBD1 (5 bases). This CDR3 comprises 11 residues. Trimming stripped 5 bases from V and 7 bases from J, with 9 bases between. CDR1 is GTSNPN, CDR2 SVGIG, per germline (reference sequence). CDR3 coding DNA: TGTGCCTGGGGGGGAGGGCAGCCCCAGCATTTT. It codes for CAWGGGQPQHF.

The rearrangement uses TRBV12-5 and TRBJ1-5, with 10 bases that match TRBD1. The germline V gene has CDR1 LGHNT and CDR2 FRNRAP. The CDR3 contains 17 residues. Trimming cost V 0 bases and J 4 bases; bases outside gene matches: 6. The CDR3 DNA is TGTGCTAGTGGTTTGGTACAGGGACAGGGGAGGAATCAGCCCCAGCATTTT. It codes for CASGLVQGQGRNQPQHF.

The chain combines TRBV10-3 with TRBJ2-7, with a weak D call TRBD2 (6 bases). There are 14 residues in the CDR3. Germline lookup yields CDR1 ENHRY and CDR2 SYGVKD. V was clipped by 8 bases and J by 0 bases, with 14 bases between them. CDR3 sequence: CAIGRDSLSYEQYF. The CDR3 DNA reads TGTGCCATCGGGCGGGACTCTCTCTCCTACGAGCAGTACTTC.

As DNA, the CDR3 is TGTGCCAGCAGGGACAGGGATTATTATGGCTACACCTTC. Its translation: CASRDRDYYGYTF. The rearrangement links TRBV6-1 to TRBJ1-2, with 8 nucleotides matching TRBD1. The V segment lost 6 bases and the J segment 5 bases; nucleotides outside the gene matches: 5. This CDR3 comprises 13 residues. From germline, CDR1 is MNHNS and CDR2 SASEGT.

The genes are TRBV6-6 and TRBJ2-5, with D perhaps TRBD1 (5 bases). The assigned J gene may be wrong: the sequence end matches TRBJ2-7 better. CDR3 length: 14 amino acids. Germline V gene lookup returns CDR1 MNHNY and CDR2 SVGAGI (reference sequence). The CDR3 sequence is CASREQEFSYEQYF. CDR3 nucleotide sequence: TGTGCCAGCAGAGAACAGGAATTCTCCTACGAGCAGTACTTC.

V and J are TRBV6-1 and TRBJ2-4, with 12 positions matching TRBD2. The CDR3 spans 19 residues. J was trimmed by 0 bases and V by 1 base; bases with no gene match: 7. Germline CDR1 reads MNHNS; CDR2 reads SASEGT. The CDR3 DNA sequence: TGTGCCAGCAGTGAAGGGCTAGCGGGGGGGACACTAGCCAAAAACATTCAGTACTTC. Amino acids: CASSEGLAGGTLAKNIQYF.

The chain combines TRBV28 with TRBJ2-3; TRBD2 is a possible D gene (5 bases). V was trimmed by 2 bases and J by 3 bases, leaving 9 bases between them. Germline CDR1 reads MDHEN; CDR2 reads SYDVKM. The CDR3 spans 14 residues. The CDR3 nucleotides read TGTGCCAGCAGTTTAAATGGGGAGACAGATACGCAGTATTTT. As protein: CASSLNGETDTQYF.

V and J are TRBV7-9 and TRBJ2-7; the match to TRBD2 covers 7 bases. The length of the CDR3 is 13 residues. The V gene's germline CDR1 is SEHNR and CDR2 FQNEAQ (reference sequence). The J segment lost 3 bases and the V segment lost 8 bases, leaving 7 bases of the junction unmatched. The CDR3 reads CASLGGDGYEQYF. The CDR3 DNA reads TGTGCCAGCCTTGGGGGGGACGGCTACGAGCAGTACTTC.

The rearrangement uses TRBV6-5 and TRBJ1-4, with D possibly matching TRBD1 (5 bases). V was trimmed by 6 bases and J by 7 bases, leaving 12 bases between them. Germline CDR1 MNHEY, CDR2 SVGAGI. The length of the CDR3 is 13 residues. As DNA, the CDR3 is TGTGCCAGCAGCCGTATAGGGGTTGAAAAACTGTTTTTT. It is translated as CASSRIGVEKLFF.

CDR3 amino acids: CASSVGGKTEAFF. The CDR3 DNA is TGTGCCAGCAGCGTCGGCGGGAAAACTGAAGCTTTCTTT. The rearrangement joins TRBV11-2 to TRBJ1-1; the D is unclear. In germline, CDR1 is SGHAT, CDR2 FQNNGV. V was pared by 5 bases and J by 5 bases, with 12 bases between. The CDR3 consists of 13 residues.

V is TRBV19 and J is TRBJ2-1; 10 nucleotides match TRBD1. V dropped 9 bases and J dropped 12; count of bases not matched to a gene: 17. Germline V CDR1 and CDR2: LNHDA, SQIVND (reference sequence). The CDR3 loop spans 15 amino acids. CDR3 protein: CASPGRGQGLLVQFF. CDR3 nucleotides: TGTGCCAGCCCCGGGCGGGGACAGGGGCTACTCGTGCAGTTCTTC.

The V call is TRBV6-6, the J call TRBJ2-5; D gene uncertain. This CDR3 has 12 residues. Germline lookup yields CDR1 MNHNY and CDR2 SVGAGI (reference sequence). V lost 2 bases, J lost 6 bases, and 7 bases lay in between. The CDR3 DNA follows: TGTGCCAGCAGTTACGGTGGGCAGACCCAGTACTTC. Translation: CASSYGGQTQYF.

The CDR3 protein is CASSFTGTVDGYEQYF. DNA of the CDR3: TGTGCCAGCAGTTTCACCGGGACAGTAGATGGGTACGAGCAGTACTTC. The J gene is TRBJ2-7, the V gene TRBV27; 7 nucleotides line up with TRBD1. Per the germline V gene, CDR1 is MNHEY and CDR2 is SMNVEV (reference sequence). The CDR3 is 16 residues long. The V segment lost 3 bases and the J segment 4 bases; nucleotides outside the gene matches: 12.

V and J are TRBV11-2 and TRBJ2-3, with D hard to call. Germline CDR1 reads SGHAT; CDR2 reads FQNNGV. This CDR3 region has 14 residues. The V end lost 3 bases, the J end lost 0 bases, and 7 bases lay between the germline ends. CDR3 amino acids: CASSFTVSTDTQYF. In DNA form, the CDR3 reads TGTGCCAGCAGCTTCACAGTTAGCACAGATACGCAGTATTTT.

The genes are TRBV20-1 and TRBJ2-7; 7 nucleotides line up with TRBD2. The length of the CDR3 is 11 residues. Trimming removed 3 bases from V and 6 bases from J; junction bases left unmatched: 2. Germline values: CDR1 DFQATT, CDR2 SNEGSKA (reference sequence). CDR3 DNA sequence: TGCAGTGCTAGGGGAGGGATCGAGCAGTACTTC. This encodes CSARGGIEQYF.

About this clone itself: At one boundary the junction diverges from the germline segment, which might be a read error. V is TRBV2 and J is TRBJ1-2; no firm D call. Germline CDR1 SNHLY, CDR2 FYNNEI. CDR3 size: 11 residues. The CDR3 reads CASSDIAVANF. The CDR3 DNA follows: TGTGCCAGCAGTGATATCGCGGTCGCAAACTTC.

This chain joins TRBV27 and TRBJ1-5; D ambiguous. CDR1 and CDR2 from the germline V gene are MNHEY and SMNVEV (reference sequence). The CDR3 is 15 amino acids. V was shortened by 5 bases and J by 1 base, with 12 bases between the two germline ends. The CDR3 coding sequence is TGTGCCAGCAGTACCCTGGCGGGAAGCAATCAGCCCCAGCATTTT. Translating it yields CASSTLAGSNQPQHF.

The chain uses TRBV10-3 and TRBJ1-2; TRBD1 is a possible D gene (5 bases). Deletions cut 2 bases from V and 5 bases from J, with 15 bases between. The CDR3 contains 15 residues. Germline assignment: CDR1 ENHRY and CDR2 SYGVKD. The CDR3 DNA is TGTGCCATCAGTGAGGTCGGGGGGTCCTGGTATGGCTACACCTTC. It yields the protein CAISEVGGSWYGYTF.

The rearrangement links TRBV5-1 to TRBJ2-6; tentative D call: TRBD1 (6 bases). The V gene lost 5 bases and the J gene lost 0 bases, with 18 bases spanning the gap. The CDR3 runs 18 residues. Looked up from germline, CDR1 is SGHRS and CDR2 is YFSETQ. The CDR3 is CASRYTGQTYSGANVLTF. CDR3 DNA: TGCGCCAGCAGATACACCGGACAGACTTACTCTGGGGCCAACGTCCTGACTTTC.

V and J are TRBV6-1 and TRBJ1-2; D might be TRBD1 (5 bases). The germline V and J ends were trimmed by 1 base and 7 bases, with 7 bases remaining between them. The CDR3 sequence is 12 residues long. CDR1 is MNHNS and CDR2 is SASEGT in the germline V gene. The CDR3 sequence: CASSEEGVGYTF. The CDR3 DNA is TGTGCCAGCAGTGAAGAAGGGGTTGGCTACACCTTC.

This chain connects TRBV18 to TRBJ2-7; 10 nucleotides match TRBD2. The germline CDR1 and CDR2 sequences are KGHSH and LQKENI. CDR3 length: 15 residues. Losses at the gene ends were 6 bases for V and 0 bases for J; bases not matched to a gene: 5. CDR3 protein: CASSLTSGNSYEQYF. The CDR3 coding sequence is TGTGCCAGCTCTCTTACTAGCGGGAACTCCTACGAGCAGTACTTC. The full variable domain, rest sourced from reference TRBV18 and TRBJ2-7, is NAGVMQNPRHLVRRRGQEARLRCSPMKGHSHVYWYRQLPEEGLKFMVYLQKENIIDESGMPKERFSAEFPKEGPSILRIQQVVRGDSAAYFCASSLTSGNSYEQYFGPGTRLTVT.

This chain links TRBV5-6 with TRBJ1-1; 7 bases agree with TRBD1. The V gene's germline CDR1 is SGHDT and CDR2 YYEEEE. Trimming removed 4 bases from V and 1 base from J; junction bases left unmatched: 7. The CDR3 loop spans 15 amino acids. The CDR3 loop reads CASSESYRGNTEAFF. The DNA of the CDR3 is TGTGCCAGCAGCGAAAGTTACAGGGGGAACACTGAAGCTTTCTTT. The full variable domain, completed using reference TRBV5-6 and TRBJ1-1, is DAGVTQSPTHLIKTRGQQVTLRCSPKSGHDTVSWYQQALGQGPQFIFQYYEEEERQRGNFPDRFSGHQFPNYSSELNVNALLLGDSALYLCASSESYRGNTEAFFGQGTRLTVV.

The chain carries TRBV5-1 and TRBJ2-3, with TRBD2 matching over 9 bases. The germline V gene encodes CDR1 SGHRS and CDR2 YFSETQ. Losses at the gene ends were 0 bases for V and 2 bases for J; bases not matched to a gene: 10. There are 18 residues in the CDR3. The CDR3 protein is CASSLAHGLAIFTDTQYF. The CDR3 DNA is TGCGCCAGCAGCTTGGCGCATGGACTAGCGATTTTCACAGATACGCAGTATTTT.

The gene calls are TRBV5-5 and TRBJ1-4, with TRBD1 matching over 7 bases. The CDR3 contains 13 residues. Germline-derived CDR1 and CDR2 are SGHKS and YYEKEE (reference sequence). Trimming took 2 bases from V and 8 from J; bases not matched to a gene: 3. The DNA of the CDR3 is TGTGCCAGCAGCTTAAAGGGGGCCGAAAAACTGTTTTTT. It is translated as CASSLKGAEKLFF.

The V call is TRBV19, the J call TRBJ1-5, with TRBD1 as a possible D gene (6 bases). This CDR3 is built from 15 residues. Trimming stripped 5 bases from V and 7 bases from J, with 18 bases between. From germline, CDR1 is LNHDA and CDR2 SQIVND (reference sequence). The CDR3 nucleotides read TGTGCCAGTAGTTATTCAACAGGGCGCGAGCAGCCCCAGCATTTT. Translating gives CASSYSTGREQPQHF.